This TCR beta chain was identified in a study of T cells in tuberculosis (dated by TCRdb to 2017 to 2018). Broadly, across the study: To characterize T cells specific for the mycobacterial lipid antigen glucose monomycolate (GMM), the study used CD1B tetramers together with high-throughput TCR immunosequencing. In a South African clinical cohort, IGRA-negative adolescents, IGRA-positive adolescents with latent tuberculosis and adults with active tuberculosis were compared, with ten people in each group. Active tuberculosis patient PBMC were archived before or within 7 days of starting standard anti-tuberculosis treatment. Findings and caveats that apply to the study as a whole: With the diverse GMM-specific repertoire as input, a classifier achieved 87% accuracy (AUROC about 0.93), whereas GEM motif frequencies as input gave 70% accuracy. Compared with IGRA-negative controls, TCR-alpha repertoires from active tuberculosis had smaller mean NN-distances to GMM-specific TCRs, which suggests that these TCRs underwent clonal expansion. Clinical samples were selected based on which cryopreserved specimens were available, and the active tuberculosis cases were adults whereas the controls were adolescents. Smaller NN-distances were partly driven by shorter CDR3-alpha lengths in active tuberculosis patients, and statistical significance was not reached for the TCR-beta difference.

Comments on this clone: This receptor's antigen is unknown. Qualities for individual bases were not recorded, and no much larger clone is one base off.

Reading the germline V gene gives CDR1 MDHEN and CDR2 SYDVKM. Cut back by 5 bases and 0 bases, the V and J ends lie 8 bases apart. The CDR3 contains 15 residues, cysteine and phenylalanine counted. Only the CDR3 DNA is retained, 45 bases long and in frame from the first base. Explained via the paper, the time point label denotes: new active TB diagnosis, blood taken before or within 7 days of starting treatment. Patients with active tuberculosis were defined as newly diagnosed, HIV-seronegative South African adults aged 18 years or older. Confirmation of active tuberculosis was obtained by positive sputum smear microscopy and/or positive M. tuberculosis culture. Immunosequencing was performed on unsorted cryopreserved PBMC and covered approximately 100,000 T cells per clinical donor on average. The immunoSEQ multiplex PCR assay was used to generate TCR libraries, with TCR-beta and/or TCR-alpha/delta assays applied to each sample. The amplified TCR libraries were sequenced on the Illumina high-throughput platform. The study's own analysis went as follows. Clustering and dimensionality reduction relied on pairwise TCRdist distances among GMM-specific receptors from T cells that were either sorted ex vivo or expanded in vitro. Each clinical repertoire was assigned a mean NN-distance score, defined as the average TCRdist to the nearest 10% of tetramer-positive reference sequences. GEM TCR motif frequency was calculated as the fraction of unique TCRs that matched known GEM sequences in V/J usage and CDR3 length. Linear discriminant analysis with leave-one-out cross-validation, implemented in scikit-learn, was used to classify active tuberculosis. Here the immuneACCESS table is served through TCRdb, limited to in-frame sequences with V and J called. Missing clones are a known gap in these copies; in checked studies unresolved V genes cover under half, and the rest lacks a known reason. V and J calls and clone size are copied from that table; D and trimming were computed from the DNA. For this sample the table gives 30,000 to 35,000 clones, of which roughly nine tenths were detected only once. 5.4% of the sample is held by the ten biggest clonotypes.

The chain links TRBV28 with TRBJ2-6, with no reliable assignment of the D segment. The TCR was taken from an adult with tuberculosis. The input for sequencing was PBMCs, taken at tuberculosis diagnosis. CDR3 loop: CASSGVNSGANVLTF. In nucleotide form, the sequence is TGTGCCAGCAGTGGAGTAAACTCTGGGGCCAACGTCCTGACTTTC.